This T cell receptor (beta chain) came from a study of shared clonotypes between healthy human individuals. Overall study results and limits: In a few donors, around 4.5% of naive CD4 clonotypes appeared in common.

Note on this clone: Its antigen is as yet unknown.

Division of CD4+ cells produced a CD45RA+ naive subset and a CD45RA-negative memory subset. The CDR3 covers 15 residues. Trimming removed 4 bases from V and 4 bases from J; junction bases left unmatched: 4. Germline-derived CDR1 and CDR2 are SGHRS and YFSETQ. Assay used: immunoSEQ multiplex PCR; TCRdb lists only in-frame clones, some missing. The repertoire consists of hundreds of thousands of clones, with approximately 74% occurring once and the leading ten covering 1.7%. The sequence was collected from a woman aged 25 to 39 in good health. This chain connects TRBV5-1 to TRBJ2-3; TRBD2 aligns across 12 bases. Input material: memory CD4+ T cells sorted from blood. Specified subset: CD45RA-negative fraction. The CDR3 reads CASSQTSGSSDTQYF. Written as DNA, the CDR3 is TGCGCCAGCAGCCAGACTAGCGGGAGCTCAGATACGCAGTATTTT. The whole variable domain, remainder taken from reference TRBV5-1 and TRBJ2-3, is KAGVTQTPRYLIKTRGQQVTLSCSPISGHRSVSWYQQTPGQGLQFLFEYFSETQRNKGNFPGRFSGRQFSNSRSEMNVSTLELGDSALYLCASSQTSGSSDTQYFGPGTRLTVL.